Each of the 16 T cell receptor beta chains below was sequenced from the same sample in a study of control samples from healthy donors and cancer patients. Sequencing used immunoSEQ multiplex PCR; TCRdb keeps in-frame clones, though not all of them. Counted here are about 150,000 clones, about 93% occurring once; the ten biggest clones make up 0.65% to 0.85%. The sample taken for sequencing was blood. The receptors were gathered from a woman aged 25 to 39 in good health.

The rearrangement uses TRBV5-8 and TRBJ1-5; D remains unclear. Trimming removed 2 bases from V and 10 bases from J, with 19 bases in between. The CDR3 is 15 residues long. Germline V gene lookup returns CDR1 SGHTS and CDR2 YDEGEE. The CDR3 protein is CASSFYQLNPLPQHF. In nucleotides, the CDR3 is TGTGCCAGCAGCTTCTACCAGCTGAATCCCCTTCCCCAGCATTTT.

This clone showed up just a few times. This chain uses TRBV6-6 with TRBJ2-7; maybe TRBD1 (6 bases). The CDR3 extends over 13 amino acids. Germline loops: CDR1 MNHNY, CDR2 SVGAGI (reference sequence). V lost 2 bases to trimming and J lost 2 bases, with 7 bases between them. Here the CDR3 DNA reads TGTGCCAGCAGTTACCGGGACACCTACGAGCAGTACTTC. Translated, it gives CASSYRDTYEQYF.

Comment on this clone: The sample contains more than one DNA sequence encoding this CDR3. The chain combines TRBV28 with TRBJ1-2; perhaps TRBD1 as D (6 bases). The germline V gene encodes CDR1 MDHEN and CDR2 SYDVKM. The CDR3 totals 13 residues. The V and J ends lost 6 bases and 2 bases respectively, with 10 bases between them. For the CDR3, the DNA is TGTGCCAGCAGCCTGGGACAAAACTATGGCTACACCTTC. It codes for CASSLGQNYGYTF.

The chain combines TRBV19 with TRBJ1-5; D remains ambiguous. Deletions cut 8 bases from V and 0 bases from J, with 8 bases between. Germline CDR1 reads LNHDA; CDR2 reads SQIVND (reference sequence). The CDR3 has 13 amino acids. The CDR3 is CASGDYSNQPQHF. Here the CDR3 DNA reads TGTGCCAGTGGGGATTATAGCAATCAGCCCCAGCATTTT. Full variable domain (rest looked up from reference TRBV19 and TRBJ1-5): DGGITQSPKYLFRKEGQNVTLSCEQNLNHDAMYWYRQDPGQGLRLIYYSQIVNDFQKGDIAEGYSVSREKKESFPLTVTSAQKNPTAFYLCASGDYSNQPQHFGDGTRLSIL.

CDR3 nucleotides: TGTGCCATCAGTGAGACCGACCTATCGGGGCCAGGGGAGCAGTTCTTC. Translating it yields CAISETDLSGPGEQFF. The chain couples TRBV10-3 to TRBJ2-1; D may be TRBD1 or TRBD2 (5 bases each). This CDR3 has 16 residues. Germline values: CDR1 ENHRY, CDR2 SYGVKD. Trimming took 2 bases from V and 10 from J, leaving 21 bases between them.

V is TRBV6-4 and J is TRBJ2-3, with 7 positions matching TRBD2. The CDR3 is made up of 15 amino acids. The V gene end was trimmed by 3 bases and the J gene end by 3 bases; junction bases not matched to a gene: 6. Germline CDR1 and CDR2: MRHNA and SNTAGT. Here the CDR3 DNA reads TGTGCCAGCAGTGAAGGGTCTAGCGGTACAGATACGCAGTATTTT. Protein: CASSEGSSGTDTQYF.

The chain is built from TRBV19 and TRBJ1-5; no clear D. V lost 7 bases and J 0 bases, leaving 4 bases between the germline ends. Germline CDR1 and CDR2: LNHDA and SQIVND (reference sequence). The CDR3 has 12 amino acids. CDR3 sequence reads: CASTFSNQPQHF. CDR3 coding DNA: TGTGCCAGTACCTTTAGCAATCAGCCCCAGCATTTT.

The chain links TRBV9 to TRBJ2-1; the D gene is possibly TRBD1 (5 bases). This CDR3 is 15 amino acids long. Trimming shortened V by 4 bases and J by 0 bases, and 11 bases separated the two germline ends. From germline, CDR1 is SGDLS and CDR2 YYNGEE. In DNA, the CDR3 is TGTGCCAGCAGCCTATATGGACACTCCTACAATGAGCAGTTCTTC. It encodes CASSLYGHSYNEQFF.

The gene calls are TRBV10-1 and TRBJ2-3, with 9 bases aligning to TRBD2. This CDR3 has 16 residues. V lost 9 bases to trimming and J lost 0 bases; unmatched junction nucleotides: 10. Germline V gives CDR1 WNHNN, CDR2 SYGVQD (reference sequence). In DNA form, the CDR3 reads TGCGCCAGTTCTGGGACTAGCAGATCTAGCACAGATACGCAGTATTTT. Residues: CASSGTSRSSTDTQYF.

The V call is TRBV11-3, the J call TRBJ2-7; D not resolved. V dropped 6 bases and J dropped 3 bases, with 9 bases sitting between them. CDR3 length equals 12 residues. Germline lookup yields CDR1 SGHNT and CDR2 YENEEA. The CDR3 loop is CASRPPGYEQYF. The CDR3 bases are TGTGCCAGCAGACCACCTGGCTACGAGCAGTACTTC.

The J gene is TRBJ2-3, the V gene TRBV5-1; D call uncertain. The CDR3 length is 12 residues. The ends were cut back, 1 base at V and 8 bases at J, with 8 bases in the middle. Germline V gene data show CDR1 as SGHRS and CDR2 as YFSETQ. The chain's CDR3 is CASSLKASTQYF. CDR3 in DNA: TGCGCCAGCAGCTTGAAAGCGAGTACGCAGTATTTT.

The chain employs TRBV4-1 and TRBJ1-1, with D maybe TRBD1 (5 bases). CDR1 is MGHRA, CDR2 YSYEKL, per germline. Trimming shortened V by 0 bases and J by 1 base, and 18 bases separated the two germline ends. The CDR3 covers 18 residues. The CDR3 protein is CASSQDSFWQGQNTEAFF. The CDR3 DNA reads as TGCGCCAGCAGCCAAGATAGTTTCTGGCAGGGCCAGAACACTGAAGCTTTCTTT.

V and J are TRBV19 and TRBJ1-6; unclear D gene. Germline CDR1 LNHDA, CDR2 SQIVND (reference sequence). V was shortened by 6 bases and J by 8 bases, with 14 bases between the two germline ends. CDR3 length equals 14 residues. The CDR3 DNA reads TGTGCCAGTAGAACAGTCGCTAATCATTCACCCCTCCACTTT. Translation: CASRTVANHSPLHF.

J is TRBJ2-3 and V is TRBV11-2; D unclear. The CDR3 covers 15 residues. Germline CDR1 SGHAT, CDR2 FQNNGV. Deletions cut 7 bases from V and 2 bases from J, with 16 bases between. This CDR3 is CASIADRISTDTQYF. DNA for the CDR3: TGTGCCAGCATTGCGGATCGGATCTCCACAGATACGCAGTATTTT.

The chain uses TRBV28 and TRBJ2-2; the match to TRBD1 covers 7 bases. After removal of 4 bases from V and 1 base from J, the junction contained 3 bases not matched to a gene. The germline CDR1 and CDR2 sequences are MDHEN and SYDVKM. CDR3 length: 15 residues. CDR3 sequence: CASSSWTGNTGELFF. The CDR3 DNA reads TGTGCCAGCAGTTCCTGGACAGGGAACACCGGGGAGCTGTTTTTT.

This chain links TRBV24-1 with TRBJ2-1; no clear D. The CDR3 has 14 amino acids. Germline V gene data show CDR1 as KGHDR and CDR2 as SFDVKD. V lost 3 bases and J 8 bases, leaving 13 bases between the germline ends. CDR3 region: CATSDPNWLDEQFF. Here the CDR3 DNA reads TGTGCCACCAGTGATCCCAATTGGTTGGATGAGCAGTTCTTC.